The next 24 T cell receptor beta chains were all read from a single sample in a study of blood T cell repertoires in COVID-19. Using immunoSEQ multiplex PCR, the repertoire was profiled, and TCRdb retains in-frame clones only, with some absent. This sample yields 150,000 to 200,000 clones, of which about four fifths are seen a single time; approximately 11% belongs to the top ten. Sequencing was done on a sample of PBMCs or T cells enriched from blood (not recorded which). The receptors were gathered from a man between 45 and 60 years old who had recovered from COVID-19.

The rearrangement links TRBV2 to TRBJ2-7; 10 bases agree with TRBD1. Trimming at V came to 5 bases and at J to 3 bases, leaving 10 bases not matched to a gene. Germline-derived CDR1 and CDR2 are SNHLY and FYNNEI. The CDR3 is made up of 16 amino acids. CDR3 in amino acids: CASSNYDRGLDYEQYF. The CDR3, as DNA: TGTGCCAGCAGTAACTACGACAGGGGGCTTGACTACGAGCAGTACTTC.

The CDR3 DNA reads TGTGCCAGCAGTTTAATGGAGGATACGCAGTATTTT. This translates into CASSLMEDTQYF. The chain recombines TRBV28 with TRBJ2-3; D remains unclear. The ends were cut back, 2 bases at V and 6 bases at J, with 6 bases in the middle. The CDR3 is 12 amino acids. Germline V gene lookup returns CDR1 MDHEN and CDR2 SYDVKM.

The CDR3 loop is CASSLRGIEHEQYF. DNA of the CDR3: TGTGCCAGCAGTTTACGGGGGATCGAACACGAGCAGTACTTC. The rearrangement uses TRBV27 and TRBJ2-7; D perhaps matches TRBD2 (6 bases). Germline CDR1 is MNHEY and CDR2 is SMNVEV (reference sequence). This CDR3 has 14 amino acids. Trimming pared 2 bases from V and 5 bases from J, leaving 13 bases between.

CDR3 in amino acids: CAISDLETSGRYEQYF. CDR3 coding DNA: TGTGCCATCAGTGATTTAGAGACTAGCGGGAGGTACGAGCAGTACTTC. The chain couples TRBV10-3 to TRBJ2-7, with 13 bases that match TRBD2. The CDR3 length is 16 residues. Per germline, CDR1 ENHRY and CDR2 SYGVKD. The ends lost 3 bases at V and 4 bases at J; junction bases unmatched: 6.

This clone appeared a single time. The rearrangement links TRBV2 to TRBJ1-1; perhaps TRBD1 as D (6 bases). CDR1 is SNHLY and CDR2 is FYNNEI in the germline V gene. The V and J ends lost 5 bases and 1 base respectively, with 8 bases between them. There are 13 residues in the CDR3. The CDR3 DNA reads TGTGCCAGCAGTCTAGGGGGGAACACTGAAGCTTTCTTT. Protein: CASSLGGNTEAFF.

This chain joins TRBV6-4 and TRBJ2-6, with D possibly being TRBD2 (6 bases). CDR1 MRHNA and CDR2 SNTAGT come from the germline V gene. The CDR3 covers 16 residues. The ends were cut back, 0 bases at V and 2 bases at J, with 8 bases in the middle. This CDR3 is CASSDSGGAGANVLTF. The CDR3 DNA reads TGTGCCAGCAGTGACTCGGGGGGAGCTGGGGCCAACGTCCTGACTTTC.

This chain links TRBV7-2 with TRBJ2-7; tentatively, D is TRBD1 (6 bases). CDR1 is SGHTA, CDR2 FQGNSA, per germline. The CDR3 length is 14 residues. Trimming took off 6 bases at V and 2 bases at J, with 14 bases between the two ends. The CDR3 loop reads CASRPRQATYEQYF. In nucleotides, the CDR3 is TGTGCCAGCAGACCTAGACAGGCCACCTACGAGCAGTACTTC.

The chain joins TRBV5-1 to TRBJ2-2; D not certain. This CDR3 comprises 15 residues. V dropped 4 bases and J dropped 2 bases, with 12 bases sitting between them. Germline V gene sequence: CDR1 SGHRS, CDR2 YFSETQ. CDR3 sequence: CASSLGASNTGELFF. As DNA, the CDR3 is TGCGCCAGCAGCCTAGGCGCGAGCAACACCGGGGAGCTGTTTTTT.

The chain carries TRBV5-1 and TRBJ2-7; TRBD1 matches at 7 bases. The CDR3 is 16 amino acids. Germline CDR1 is SGHRS and CDR2 is YFSETQ. V gave up 9 bases and J gave up 0 bases; unmatched junction bases: 15. This CDR3 reads CANPTPSDRSSYEQYF. CDR3 in DNA: TGCGCCAACCCCACCCCCTCGGACAGGAGCTCCTACGAGCAGTACTTC.

The chain carries TRBV7-2 and TRBJ2-5; 9 nucleotides align to TRBD1. Germline CDR1 SGHTA, CDR2 FQGNSA. V dropped 3 bases and J dropped 5; count of bases not matched to a gene: 7. CDR3 length equals 15 residues. The CDR3 nucleotides are TGTGCCAGCAGCTTTGGCCGGGACAGGGTTGAGACCCAGTACTTC. As protein: CASSFGRDRVETQYF.

This clone has just one count. The genes are TRBV5-1 and TRBJ1-5; 8 bases are shared with TRBD1. V was clipped by 4 bases and J by 8 bases; unmatched bases: 11. The length of the CDR3 is 15 residues. Germline V gene sequence: CDR1 SGHRS, CDR2 YFSETQ. The CDR3 protein is CASSHTGGGLEPQHF. CDR3 coding DNA: TGCGCCAGCAGCCACACAGGGGGAGGGTTGGAGCCCCAGCATTTT. Filled out from reference TRBV5-1 and TRBJ1-5, the complete variable domain reads KAGVTQTPRYLIKTRGQQVTLSCSPISGHRSVSWYQQTPGQGLQFLFEYFSETQRNKGNFPGRFSGRQFSNSRSEMNVSTLELGDSALYLCASSHTGGGLEPQHFGDGTRLSIL.

The rearrangement joins TRBV19 to TRBJ2-3; 11 bases align to TRBD2. Losses at the gene ends were 1 base for V and 5 bases for J; bases not matched to a gene: 5. This CDR3 region has 16 residues. Germline CDR1 is LNHDA and CDR2 is SQIVND (reference sequence). This chain's CDR3 is CASSIVAGGLGDTQYF. The CDR3, as DNA: TGTGCCAGTAGTATAGTAGCGGGAGGGCTTGGAGATACGCAGTATTTT.

With regard to this clone: One end of the junction varies from germline; a read error may be responsible. V is TRBV3-1 (or the pseudogene TRBV3-2) and J is TRBJ2-7; 7 positions agree with TRBD2. Germline V gene data show CDR1 as LGHDT and CDR2 as YNNKEL (reference sequence). CDR3 length: 15 amino acids. CDR3 sequence reads: CASSQDIAGAYVQYF. The CDR3 region has the DNA TGTGCCAGCAGCCAAGATATTGCGGGAGCCTACGTGCAGTACTTC.

The gene calls are TRBV28 and TRBJ2-7; 8 positions agree with TRBD1. The CDR3 sequence is 15 residues long. J was trimmed by 7 bases and V by 8 bases; bases with no gene match: 16. Germline loops: CDR1 MDHEN, CDR2 SYDVKM. DNA of the CDR3: TGTGCCAGCGCTCCCCCTGCGGGACAGGTGCGGGAGCAGTACTTC. This sequence encodes CASAPPAGQVREQYF.

The table lists this clone with a count of one. The rearrangement uses TRBV5-1 and TRBJ2-3, with TRBD1 identical over 12 bases. The J segment lost 4 bases and the V segment lost 4 bases, leaving 10 bases of the junction unmatched. Germline assignment: CDR1 SGHRS and CDR2 YFSETQ. The CDR3 has 17 residues. For the CDR3, the DNA is TGCGCCAGCAGCCCGGGACAGGGGGCCGGATTTGCAGATACGCAGTATTTT. It specifies CASSPGQGAGFADTQYF.

The chain recombines TRBV7-9 with TRBJ2-1, with 9 positions matching TRBD1. The CDR3 runs 17 residues. V shed 5 bases, J shed 7 bases, and the junction held 15 bases outside the gene matches. Germline loops: CDR1 SEHNR, CDR2 FQNEAQ (reference sequence). The CDR3 reads CASSRTGALVGKNEQFF. CDR3 DNA: TGTGCCAGCAGCAGGACAGGGGCGTTGGTGGGGAAGAATGAGCAGTTCTTC.

The chain joins TRBV7-2 to TRBJ1-3; no reliable D call. The V and J ends lost 8 bases and 0 bases respectively, with 14 bases between them. The CDR3 has 15 residues. Germline V gene lookup returns CDR1 SGHTA and CDR2 FQGNSA. In DNA, the CDR3 is TGTGCCAGCGGCCTTCAGACGGGCTCTGGAAACACCATATATTTT. It is translated as CASGLQTGSGNTIYF.

This clone was detected only a few times. This chain joins TRBV6-5 and TRBJ1-2, with TRBD1 matching 7 bases. Trimming took 7 bases from V and 3 from J; bases not matched to a gene: 8. The germline V gene encodes CDR1 MNHEY and CDR2 SVGAGI. The CDR3 consists of 14 residues. CDR3 loop: CASTRRGLYYGYTF. Written as DNA, the CDR3 is TGTGCCAGCACACGGAGGGGGCTCTACTATGGCTACACCTTC.

The CDR3: CASSYRGNYGYTF. The CDR3 nucleotides are TGTGCCAGCAGCTATAGGGGGAACTATGGCTACACCTTC. The chain carries TRBV27 and TRBJ1-2; tentative D call: TRBD1 (6 bases). Germline loops: CDR1 MNHEY, CDR2 SMNVEV (reference sequence). V lost 6 bases, J lost 2 bases, and 10 bases lay in between. This CDR3 spans 13 amino acids.

The J gene is TRBJ1-2, the V gene TRBV28; 7 bases fit TRBD1. CDR3 length equals 13 residues. V lost 6 bases and J lost 3; bases outside the gene matches: 4. Germline CDR1 and CDR2: MDHEN and SYDVKM. CDR3 DNA: TGTGCCAGCAGAATCGGGACAGACTATGGCTACACCTTC. Translated, it gives CASRIGTDYGYTF.

The chain joins TRBV4-2 to TRBJ2-3, with 12 bases aligning to TRBD1. Germline V lookup: CDR1 LGHNA, CDR2 YNFKEQ. CDR3 length equals 14 residues. The V gene end was trimmed by 4 bases and the J gene end by 7 bases; junction bases not matched to a gene: 3. This CDR3 reads CASSRDRGQNTQYF. CDR3 nucleotide sequence: TGTGCCAGCAGCCGGGACAGGGGGCAAAATACGCAGTATTTT.

V and J are TRBV27 and TRBJ1-1; D perhaps matches TRBD1 (5 bases). The CDR3 has 13 amino acids. Germline V lookup: CDR1 MNHEY, CDR2 SMNVEV (reference sequence). Deletions cut 6 bases from V and 5 bases from J, with 13 bases between. CDR3 nucleotide sequence: TGTGCCAGCAGGGGTCAGGGAAGAACTGAAGCTTTCTTT. Translation gives CASRGQGRTEAFF.

The chain uses TRBV6-1 and TRBJ1-5; D gene unclear. CDR1 and CDR2 from the germline V gene are MNHNS and SASEGT. Deletions cut 0 bases from V and 5 bases from J, with 14 bases between. The CDR3 has 16 amino acids. The CDR3 nucleotides are TGTGCCAGCAGTGAAGCGGTTTTCCAGGTCTATCAGCCCCAGCATTTT. This encodes CASSEAVFQVYQPQHF.

This clone was seen more than once but under ten times. V usage is TRBV30 and J usage is TRBJ1-5, with 7 bases fitting TRBD1. V lost 5 bases and J lost 2; bases outside the gene matches: 3. Germline values: CDR1 GTSNPN, CDR2 SVGIG (reference sequence). The CDR3 sequence is 13 residues long. For the CDR3, the DNA is TGTGCCTGGGACCAGGGGGGCAATCAGCCCCAGCATTTT. Protein: CAWDQGGNQPQHF.